This T cell receptor beta chain emerged from a study of identical twins. This CDR3 comprises 19 residues. Germline lookup yields CDR1 SGHAT and CDR2 FQDESV (reference sequence). V lost 7 bases and J lost 2; bases outside the gene matches: 14. All donors were healthy, and all were Caucasian. Study results and limitations: Beta out-of-frame sequences showed weaker excess twin sharing.

TCRdb re-called the 5' RACE reads through MiXCR, storing one row per CDR3 protein. The profile covers a few hundred thousand distinct CDR3 sequences, with more than 9% appearing a single time and 7.2% taken by the ten largest. For this clonotype: The antigen is not known.

The same sample was also studied in work on yellow fever vaccine responses in identical twins.

The chain carries TRBV11-1 and TRBJ2-3; TRBD2 agrees at 14 bases. This sequence originates from a woman under 30 in good health. The sequenced sample consisted of CD8+ T cells sorted from blood. The DNA for the CDR3 is TGTGCCAGCACCACGACCGGGACTAGCGGGGGCCGACTCACAGATACGCAGTATTTT. This translates into CASTTTGTSGGRLTDTQYF.